What follows are 14 T cell receptor beta chains derived from one specimen sequenced in a study of T cell responses to AZD1222 COVID-19 vaccine. Libraries were prepared by immunoSEQ multiplex PCR; TCRdb keeps only in-frame clonotypes and omits some of them. Here the sample spans roughly 150,000 clones, approximately 90% being singletons. The sample here was peripheral blood, taken on day 0 of AZD1222 vaccination. These receptors were taken from an adult in good health.

This clone was found a few times. This CDR3 is also generated by other DNA sequences in the sample. The chain couples TRBV9 to TRBJ1-1; D is unclear. The CDR3 consists of 15 residues. From germline, CDR1 is SGDLS and CDR2 YYNGEE. Deletions cut 0 bases from V and 1 base from J, with 10 bases between. CDR3 loop: CASSVGSLGNTEAFF. The CDR3 region has the DNA TGTGCCAGCAGCGTAGGCAGTCTAGGGAACACTGAAGCTTTCTTT. The full variable domain, rest sourced from reference TRBV9 and TRBJ1-1, is DSGVTQTPKHLITATGQRVTLRCSPRSGDLSVYWYQQSLDQGLQFLIQYYNGEERAKGNILERFSAQQFPDLHSELNLSSLELGDSALYFCASSVGSLGNTEAFFGQGTRLTVV.

This sequence joins TRBV3-1 (or the pseudogene TRBV3-2) and TRBJ2-1; 8 nucleotides agree with TRBD2. Germline CDR1 LGHDT, CDR2 YNNKEL (reference sequence). V was pared by 1 base and J by 10 bases, with 6 bases of the junction left unmatched. The length of the CDR3 is 14 residues. Here the CDR3 reads CASSQAGGPGEQFF. DNA of the CDR3: TGTGCCAGCAGCCAAGCGGGAGGGCCGGGAGAGCAGTTCTTC.

The chain links TRBV7-2 to TRBJ1-1; no reliable D call. Trimming took off 0 bases at V and 6 bases at J, with 5 bases between the two ends. Germline V gene sequence: CDR1 SGHTA, CDR2 FQGNSA. The CDR3 loop spans 12 amino acids. For the CDR3, the DNA is TGTGCCAGCAGCTTAGCACGGGCTGAAGCTTTCTTT. It translates to CASSLARAEAFF. Drawing the rest from reference TRBV7-2 and TRBJ1-1, the complete variable domain is GAGVSQSPSNKVTEKGKDVELRCDPISGHTALYWYRQSLGQGLEFLIYFQGNSAPDKSGLPSDRFSAERTGGSVSTLTIQRTQQEDSAVYLCASSLARAEAFFGQGTRLTVV.

The CDR3 region has the DNA TGTGCCAGCAGCTTAGGCCTCCGACTAGATCAGGATGAGCAGTTCTTC. Protein product: CASSLGLRLDQDEQFF. The chain joins TRBV11-3 to TRBJ2-1; D may be TRBD2 (6 bases). CDR1 SGHNT and CDR2 YENEEA come from the germline V gene. CDR3 length: 16 amino acids. Deletions cut 1 base from V and 8 bases from J, with 18 bases between.

The V call is TRBV19, the J call TRBJ1-5; D is ambiguous. V was shortened by 3 bases and J by 6 bases, with 15 bases between the two germline ends. This CDR3 is 15 amino acids long. The germline V gene has CDR1 LNHDA and CDR2 SQIVND (reference sequence). The CDR3 region is CASSIDYSLIQPQHF. CDR3 bases: TGTGCCAGTAGTATTGATTACAGTCTAATTCAGCCCCAGCATTTT.

J is TRBJ1-4 and V is TRBV7-8; 7 positions match TRBD1. The junction had 9 bases not matched to a gene; V was cut back by 5 bases and J by 3 bases. CDR1 and CDR2 (germline): SGHVS, FQNEAQ. CDR3 length equals 16 residues. In DNA form, the CDR3 reads TGTGCCAGCAGCCCATTAACAGGGGAGGCTAATGAAAAACTGTTTTTT. Protein: CASSPLTGEANEKLFF.

The chain combines TRBV28 with TRBJ1-5, with no clear D. Trimming left V 5 bases short and J 7 bases short, with 15 bases between. Germline-derived CDR1 and CDR2 are MDHEN and SYDVKM. This CDR3 is 14 amino acids long. CDR3 region: CASSPPIGQQPQHF. The CDR3 region has the DNA TGTGCCAGCAGTCCACCGATAGGGCAACAGCCCCAGCATTTT.

This chain links TRBV25-1 with TRBJ2-4; TRBD1 aligns across 9 bases. The CDR3 has 15 amino acids. V lost 4 bases, J lost 6 bases, and 7 bases stayed unmatched. Germline CDR1 reads MGHDK; CDR2 reads SYGVNS. The CDR3 region has the DNA TGTGCCAGCAGTGTGACAGGGGGAGCGGGAAACATTCAGTACTTC. This sequence encodes CASSVTGGAGNIQYF.

CDR3 sequence: CASRTQGKNEKLFF. CDR3 coding DNA: TGTGCCAGCAGAACACAGGGGAAGAATGAAAAACTGTTTTTT. The chain links TRBV25-1 to TRBJ1-4; TRBD1 aligns across 7 bases. The germline V gene encodes CDR1 MGHDK and CDR2 SYGVNS. This CDR3 has 14 residues. V lost 6 bases and J lost 5; bases outside the gene matches: 6.

This sequence joins TRBV3-1 (or the pseudogene TRBV3-2) and TRBJ2-2; 8 nucleotides match TRBD2. This CDR3 has 15 amino acids. Losses at the gene ends were 3 bases for V and 4 bases for J; bases not matched to a gene: 4. Germline CDR1 LGHDT, CDR2 YNNKEL (reference sequence). CDR3 sequence: CASSQKLAVTGELFF. CDR3 in DNA: TGTGCCAGCAGCCAGAAACTAGCGGTCACCGGGGAGCTGTTTTTT.

This clone has just one count. The chain carries TRBV6-5 and TRBJ1-1, with D perhaps matching TRBD1 (5 bases). This CDR3 has 12 amino acids. Trimming left V 6 bases short and J 7 bases short, with 12 bases between. In germline, CDR1 is MNHEY, CDR2 SVGAGI. For the CDR3, the DNA is TGTGCCAGCAGAACCAACAGGAATGAAGCTTTCTTT. Its protein is CASRTNRNEAFF.

The chain recombines TRBV19 with TRBJ2-7; 12 bases match TRBD2. With 6 bases clipped from V and 4 bases from J, the junction kept 13 bases outside the gene matches. Germline CDR1 reads LNHDA; CDR2 reads SQIVND (reference sequence). The CDR3 has 17 amino acids. The CDR3 nucleotides read TGTGCCAGTAGGGCTGAGCTAGCGGGAGGGCCTGGGTACGAGCAGTACTTC. It encodes CASRAELAGGPGYEQYF.

The CDR3 spells CASSLGTPPNEQYF. The CDR3 region has the DNA TGTGCCAGCAGCTTAGGGACTCCCCCGAATGAGCAGTACTTC. This chain connects TRBV13 to TRBJ2-7; D is unresolved. Germline V lookup: CDR1 PRHDT, CDR2 FYEKMQ (reference sequence). Trimming stripped 0 bases from V and 7 bases from J, with 13 bases between. This CDR3 region has 14 residues.

The V and J genes are TRBV28 and TRBJ1-5, with D possibly TRBD1 on 5 matching bases. Germline V gives CDR1 MDHEN, CDR2 SYDVKM. This CDR3 contains 12 residues. V was trimmed by 7 bases and J by 2 bases, leaving 6 bases between them. The CDR3 spells CASKGGNQPQHF. The CDR3, as DNA: TGTGCCAGCAAAGGGGGCAATCAGCCCCAGCATTTT.